The 7 T cell receptor beta chains reported below all come from one sample, sequenced in a study of T cells in Graves' hyperthyroidism and ophthalmopathy. The CDR3 regions of TCR beta were amplified from RNA transcripts. A set of HTBI primers served as the primers for a first-round RT-PCR of the TCR CDR3. TCRdb called the multiplex PCR reads again in MiXCR, with one record for every CDR3 protein. The profile shows around 600,000 distinct CDR3 sequences, roughly 46% of them singletons. Sequencing was carried out using peripheral blood or thyroid tissue (not recorded which). The receptors here all came from an adult man with Graves' disease, either hyperthyroidism or ophthalmopathy (not recorded which).

This clonotype was detected once. The chain couples TRBV5-4 to TRBJ1-1, with TRBD1 matching over 9 bases. Trimming cost V 4 bases and J 10 bases; bases outside gene matches: 8. The CDR3 totals 13 residues. The germline CDR1 and CDR2 sequences are SGHNT and YYREEE (reference sequence). The CDR3 reads CASSTGGIDGAFF. The CDR3, as DNA: TGTGCCAGCAGCACAGGGGGCATCGATGGAGCTTTCTTT. Supplemented by reference TRBV5-4 and TRBJ1-1, the full variable domain reads ETGVTQSPTHLIKTRGQQVTLRCSSQSGHNTVSWYQQALGQGPQFIFQYYREEENGRGNFPPRFSGLQFPNYSSELNVNALELDDSALYLCASSTGGIDGAFFGQGTRLTVV.

This clonotype has ten or more counts. The CDR3 coding sequence is TGTGCCAGCAGCGATAGCGACTCTGGGGCCAACGTCCTGACTTTC. It encodes CASSDSDSGANVLTF. The chain combines TRBV9 with TRBJ2-6; D perhaps matches TRBD2 (5 bases). V shed 3 bases and J shed 0 bases, with 7 bases lying between them. The CDR3 is 15 amino acids. Germline V CDR1 and CDR2: SGDLS, YYNGEE.

The chain recombines TRBV9 with TRBJ1-5; D perhaps matches TRBD1 (5 bases). This CDR3 is 16 amino acids long. V was pared by 1 base and J by 2 bases, with 13 bases between. CDR1 and CDR2 from the germline V gene are SGDLS and YYNGEE. CDR3 DNA sequence: TGTGCCAGCAGCGTAAGGGAGAGGGGACGCAATCAGCCCCAGCATTTT. Encoded protein: CASSVRERGRNQPQHF.

The gene calls are TRBV7-2 and TRBJ1-5; TRBD1 is a possible D gene (5 bases). CDR1 is SGHTA and CDR2 is FQGNSA in the germline V gene. Trimming shortened V by 5 bases and J by 7 bases, and 15 bases separated the two germline ends. The CDR3 loop spans 14 amino acids. The CDR3 nucleotides read TGTGCCAGCAGCCGGGGGGTATCGAAGCAGCCCCAGCATTTT. It is translated as CASSRGVSKQPQHF.

Of note for this clonotype: A much larger clone differs by one base, so this may be a read error. V usage is TRBV10-3 and J usage is TRBJ1-1; maybe TRBD1 (6 bases). This CDR3 comprises 13 residues. Germline CDR1 is ENHRY and CDR2 is SYGVKD. V was pared by 6 bases and J by 7 bases, with 15 bases between. The DNA of the CDR3 is TGTGCCATCAGCTCCGGACAGTTAAATGAAGCTTTCTTT. Its translation: CAISSGQLNEAFF.

This clonotype was counted many times. The rearrangement joins TRBV19 to TRBJ1-6, with 10 bases fitting TRBD1. CDR3 length: 14 amino acids. Trimming took 6 bases from V and 5 from J; bases not matched to a gene: 1. In germline, CDR1 is LNHDA, CDR2 SQIVND (reference sequence). CDR3 DNA: TGTGCCAGTAGAGGGACAGGGGATAATTCACCCCTCCACTTT. Its protein product is CASRGTGDNSPLHF.

This clonotype was recorded at least ten times. V and J are TRBV29-1 and TRBJ2-5; 7 bases are shared with TRBD1. V shed 0 bases and J 2 bases; nucleotides not matched to a gene: 12. CDR1 is SQVTM, CDR2 ANQGSEA, per germline. The CDR3 contains 17 residues. The CDR3: CSVEDVRGLTGQETQYF. The CDR3 DNA sequence: TGCAGCGTTGAAGACGTACGGGGCCTGACAGGGCAAGAGACCCAGTACTTC.